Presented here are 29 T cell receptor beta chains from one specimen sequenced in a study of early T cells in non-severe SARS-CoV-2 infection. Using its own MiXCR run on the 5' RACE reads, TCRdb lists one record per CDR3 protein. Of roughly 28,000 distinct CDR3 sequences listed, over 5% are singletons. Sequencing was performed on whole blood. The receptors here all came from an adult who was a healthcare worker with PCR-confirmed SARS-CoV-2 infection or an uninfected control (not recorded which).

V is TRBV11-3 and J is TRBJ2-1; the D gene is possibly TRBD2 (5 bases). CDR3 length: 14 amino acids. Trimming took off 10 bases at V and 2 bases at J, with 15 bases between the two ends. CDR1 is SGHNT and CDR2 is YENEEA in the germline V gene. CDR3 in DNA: TGTGCCACCACCCCCAGCGGAGCCTACAATGAGCAGTTCTTC. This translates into CATTPSGAYNEQFF.

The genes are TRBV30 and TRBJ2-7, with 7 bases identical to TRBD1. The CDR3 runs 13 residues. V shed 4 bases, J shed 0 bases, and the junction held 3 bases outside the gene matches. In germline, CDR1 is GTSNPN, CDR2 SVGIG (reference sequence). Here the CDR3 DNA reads TGTGCCTGGAAGGGACAGAACTCCTACGAGCAGTACTTC. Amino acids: CAWKGQNSYEQYF. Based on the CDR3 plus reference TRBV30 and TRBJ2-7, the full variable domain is SQTIHQWPATLVQPVGSPLSLECTVEGTSNPNLYWYRQAAGRGLQLLFYSVGIGQISSEVPQNLSASRPQDRQFILSSKKLLLSDSGFYLCAWKGQNSYEQYFGPGTRLTVT.

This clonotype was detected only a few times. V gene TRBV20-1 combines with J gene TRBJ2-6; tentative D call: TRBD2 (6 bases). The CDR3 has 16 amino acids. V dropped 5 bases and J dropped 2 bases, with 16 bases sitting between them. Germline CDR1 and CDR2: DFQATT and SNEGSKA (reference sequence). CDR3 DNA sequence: TGCAGTGCTCCCCAATTTACTAGCACTGGGGCCAACGTCCTGACTTTC. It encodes CSAPQFTSTGANVLTF.

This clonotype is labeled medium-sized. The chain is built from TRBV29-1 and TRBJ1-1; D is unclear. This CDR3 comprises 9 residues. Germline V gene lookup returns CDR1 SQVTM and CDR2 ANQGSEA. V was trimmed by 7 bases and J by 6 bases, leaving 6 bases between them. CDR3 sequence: CSAHPEAFF. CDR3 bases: TGCAGCGCCCACCCTGAAGCTTTCTTT.

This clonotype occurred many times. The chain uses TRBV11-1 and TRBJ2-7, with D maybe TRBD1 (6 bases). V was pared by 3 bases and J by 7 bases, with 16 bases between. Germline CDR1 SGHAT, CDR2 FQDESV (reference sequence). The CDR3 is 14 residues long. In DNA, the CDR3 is TGTGCCAGCAGCTTCCAGGGGCCACCCCTAGAGCAGTACTTC. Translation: CASSFQGPPLEQYF.

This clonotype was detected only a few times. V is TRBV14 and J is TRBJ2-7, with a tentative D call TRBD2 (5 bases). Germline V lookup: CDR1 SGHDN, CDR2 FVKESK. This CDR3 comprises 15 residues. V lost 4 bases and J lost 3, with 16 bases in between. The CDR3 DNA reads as TGTGCCAGCAGCCGCCCCGGCGGGCGCTACTACGAGCAGTACTTC. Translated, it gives CASSRPGGRYYEQYF.

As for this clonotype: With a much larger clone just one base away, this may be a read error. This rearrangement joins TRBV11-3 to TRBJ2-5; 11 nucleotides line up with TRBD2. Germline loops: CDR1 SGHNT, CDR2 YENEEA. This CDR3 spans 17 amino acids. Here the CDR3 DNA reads TGTGCCGGCAGCCCAGGGACTAGCGGAGGGTACCAAGAGACCCAGTACTTC. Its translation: CAGSPGTSGGYQETQYF.

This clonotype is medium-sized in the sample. CDR3 DNA: TGCGCCAGCAGAGAGCGGGAGCGGGATATTGAGCAGTTCTTC. Its translation: CASRERERDIEQFF. V usage is TRBV5-1 and J usage is TRBJ2-1; 8 bases map to TRBD2. Germline CDR1 SGHRS, CDR2 YFSETQ. The CDR3 runs to 14 residues. V was pared by 5 bases and J by 9 bases, with 10 bases of the junction left unmatched. The full variable domain, with the rest looked up from reference TRBV5-1 and TRBJ2-1, is KAGVTQTPRYLIKTRGQQVTLSCSPISGHRSVSWYQQTPGQGLQFLFEYFSETQRNKGNFPGRFSGRQFSNSRSEMNVSTLELGDSALYLCASRERERDIEQFFGPGTRLTVL.

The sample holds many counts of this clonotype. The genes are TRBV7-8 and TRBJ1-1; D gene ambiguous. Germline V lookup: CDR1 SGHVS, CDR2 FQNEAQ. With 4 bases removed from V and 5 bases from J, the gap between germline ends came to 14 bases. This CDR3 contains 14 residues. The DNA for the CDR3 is TGTGCCAGCAGCTCGTTGGAAGGAAGAACTGAAGCTTTCTTT. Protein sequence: CASSSLEGRTEAFF.

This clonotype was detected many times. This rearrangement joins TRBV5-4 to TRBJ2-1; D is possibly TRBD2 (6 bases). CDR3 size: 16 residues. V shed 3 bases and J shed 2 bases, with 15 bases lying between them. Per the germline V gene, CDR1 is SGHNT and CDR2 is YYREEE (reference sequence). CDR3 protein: CASSSGTRRTYNEQFF. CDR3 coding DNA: TGTGCCAGCAGCTCCGGGACTCGCAGGACCTACAATGAGCAGTTCTTC.

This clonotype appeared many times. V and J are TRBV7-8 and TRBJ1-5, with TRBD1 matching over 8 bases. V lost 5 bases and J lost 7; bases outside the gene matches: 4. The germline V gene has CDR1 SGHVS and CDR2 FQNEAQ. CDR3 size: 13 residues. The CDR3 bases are TGTGCCAGCAGCCCTCGGACAGGGCAGCCCCAGCATTTT. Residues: CASSPRTGQPQHF.

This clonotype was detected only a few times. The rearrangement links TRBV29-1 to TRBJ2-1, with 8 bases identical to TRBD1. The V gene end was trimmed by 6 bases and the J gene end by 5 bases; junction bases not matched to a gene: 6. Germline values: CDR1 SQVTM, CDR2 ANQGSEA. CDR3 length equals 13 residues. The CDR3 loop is CSVRQGRHNEQFF. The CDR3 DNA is TGCAGCGTACGACAGGGGAGGCACAATGAGCAGTTCTTC.

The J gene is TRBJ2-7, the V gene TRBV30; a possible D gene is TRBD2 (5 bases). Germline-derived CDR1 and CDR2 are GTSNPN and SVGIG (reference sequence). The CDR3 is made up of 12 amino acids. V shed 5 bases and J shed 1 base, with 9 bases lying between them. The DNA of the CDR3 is TGTGCCTGGGACTACGGATCCTACGAGCAGTACTTC. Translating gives CAWDYGSYEQYF.

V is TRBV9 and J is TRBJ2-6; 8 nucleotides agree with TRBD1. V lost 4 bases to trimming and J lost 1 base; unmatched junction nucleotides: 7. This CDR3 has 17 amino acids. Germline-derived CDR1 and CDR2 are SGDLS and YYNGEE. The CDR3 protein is CASSPRQGTSGANVLTF. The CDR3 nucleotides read TGTGCCAGCAGCCCTCGACAGGGGACATCTGGGGCCAACGTCCTGACTTTC.

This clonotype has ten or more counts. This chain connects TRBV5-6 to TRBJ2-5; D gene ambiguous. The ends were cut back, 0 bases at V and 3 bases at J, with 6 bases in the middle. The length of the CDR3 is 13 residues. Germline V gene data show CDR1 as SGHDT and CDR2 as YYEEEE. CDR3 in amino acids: CASSLAWEETQYF. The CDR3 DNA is TGTGCCAGCAGCTTGGCGTGGGAAGAGACCCAGTACTTC.

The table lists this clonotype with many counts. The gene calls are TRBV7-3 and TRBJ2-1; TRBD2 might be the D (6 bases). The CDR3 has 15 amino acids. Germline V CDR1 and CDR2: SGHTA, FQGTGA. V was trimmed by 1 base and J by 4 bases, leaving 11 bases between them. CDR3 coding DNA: TGTGCCAGCAGCTTAATGGGAGGTTCGTACAATGAGCAGTTCTTC. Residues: CASSLMGGSYNEQFF.

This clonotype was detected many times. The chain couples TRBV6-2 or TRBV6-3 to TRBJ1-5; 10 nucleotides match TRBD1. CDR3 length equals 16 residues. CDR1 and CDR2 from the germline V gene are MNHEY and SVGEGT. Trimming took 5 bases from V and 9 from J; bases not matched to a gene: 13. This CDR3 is CASSARDRGPVRPQHF. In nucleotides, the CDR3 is TGTGCCAGCAGTGCGAGGGACAGGGGTCCAGTGAGGCCCCAGCATTTT.

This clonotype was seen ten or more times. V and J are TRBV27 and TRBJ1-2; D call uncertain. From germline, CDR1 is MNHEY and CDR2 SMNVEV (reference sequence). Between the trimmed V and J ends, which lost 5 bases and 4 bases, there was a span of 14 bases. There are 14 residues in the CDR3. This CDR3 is CASSPQTDSYGYTF. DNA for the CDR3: TGTGCCAGCAGTCCCCAAACAGATTCCTATGGCTACACCTTC.

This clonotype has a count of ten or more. The CDR3 region has the DNA TGTGCCAGCAGCCAATACAGGGAGGGCACTGAAGCTTTCTTT. Its translation is CASSQYREGTEAFF. The rearrangement uses TRBV3-1 and TRBJ1-1; tentative D call: TRBD1 (6 bases). V was shortened by 2 bases and J by 4 bases, with 11 bases between the two germline ends. This CDR3 region has 14 residues. Germline V gene lookup returns CDR1 LGHDT and CDR2 YNNKEL (reference sequence).

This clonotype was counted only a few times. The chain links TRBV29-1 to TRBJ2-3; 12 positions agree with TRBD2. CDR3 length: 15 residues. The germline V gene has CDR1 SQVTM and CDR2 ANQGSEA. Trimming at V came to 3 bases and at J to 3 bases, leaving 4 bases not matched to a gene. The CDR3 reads CSVDWLAGGTDTQYF. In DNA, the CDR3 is TGCAGCGTTGATTGGCTAGCGGGAGGGACAGATACGCAGTATTTT.

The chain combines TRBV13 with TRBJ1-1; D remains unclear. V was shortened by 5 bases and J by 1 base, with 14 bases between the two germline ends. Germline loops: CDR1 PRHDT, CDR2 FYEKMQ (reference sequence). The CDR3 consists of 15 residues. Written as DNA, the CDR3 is TGTGCCAGCAGCACCAGACTGAGGTCGAACACTGAAGCTTTCTTT. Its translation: CASSTRLRSNTEAFF. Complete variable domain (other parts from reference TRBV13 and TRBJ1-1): AAGVIQSPRHLIKEKRETATLKCYPIPRHDTVYWYQQGPGQDPQFLISFYEKMQSDKGSIPDRFSAQQFSDYHSELNMSSLELGDSALYFCASSTRLRSNTEAFFGQGTRLTVV.

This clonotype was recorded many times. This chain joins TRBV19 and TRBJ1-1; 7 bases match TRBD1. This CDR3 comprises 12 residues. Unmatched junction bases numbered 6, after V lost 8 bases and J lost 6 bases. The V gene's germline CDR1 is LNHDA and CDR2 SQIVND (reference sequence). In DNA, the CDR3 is TGTGCCAGTCAAACAGGGGACGCTGAAGCTTTCTTT. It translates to CASQTGDAEAFF. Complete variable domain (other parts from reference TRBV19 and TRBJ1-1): DGGITQSPKYLFRKEGQNVTLSCEQNLNHDAMYWYRQDPGQGLRLIYYSQIVNDFQKGDIAEGYSVSREKKESFPLTVTSAQKNPTAFYLCASQTGDAEAFFGQGTRLTVV.

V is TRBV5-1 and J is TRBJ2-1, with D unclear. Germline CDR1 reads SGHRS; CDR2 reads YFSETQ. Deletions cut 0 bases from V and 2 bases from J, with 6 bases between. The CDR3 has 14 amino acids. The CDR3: CASSLDRPYNEQFF. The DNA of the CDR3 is TGCGCCAGCAGCTTGGACCGCCCCTACAATGAGCAGTTCTTC.

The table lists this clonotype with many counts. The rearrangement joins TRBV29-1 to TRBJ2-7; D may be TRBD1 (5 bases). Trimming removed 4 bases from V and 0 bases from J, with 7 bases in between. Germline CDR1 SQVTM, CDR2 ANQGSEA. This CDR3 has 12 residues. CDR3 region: CSVGQTSYEQYF. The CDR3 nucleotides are TGCAGCGTTGGACAGACCTCCTACGAGCAGTACTTC.

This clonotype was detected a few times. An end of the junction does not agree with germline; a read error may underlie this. For the CDR3, the DNA is TGTGCCGTCTCTCAGTACTACGGCTACACCTTC. Its protein product is CAVSQYYGYTF. The chain carries TRBV30 and TRBJ1-2; D not resolved. This CDR3 spans 11 amino acids. The germline V gene encodes CDR1 GTSNPN and CDR2 SVGIG (reference sequence).

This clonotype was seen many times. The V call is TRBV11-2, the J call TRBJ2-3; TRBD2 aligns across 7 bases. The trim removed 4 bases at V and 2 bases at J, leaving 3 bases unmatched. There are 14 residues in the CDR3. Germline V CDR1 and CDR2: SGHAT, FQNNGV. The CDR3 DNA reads TGTGCCAGCAGCTCTGCGGGGGACACAGATACGCAGTATTTT. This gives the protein CASSSAGDTDTQYF.

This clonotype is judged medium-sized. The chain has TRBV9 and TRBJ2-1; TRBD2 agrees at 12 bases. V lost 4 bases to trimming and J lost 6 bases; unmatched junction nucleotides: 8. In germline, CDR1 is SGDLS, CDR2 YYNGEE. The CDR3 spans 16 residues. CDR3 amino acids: CASSPILAGGGNEQFF. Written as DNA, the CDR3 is TGTGCCAGCAGCCCCATCCTAGCGGGAGGGGGCAATGAGCAGTTCTTC.

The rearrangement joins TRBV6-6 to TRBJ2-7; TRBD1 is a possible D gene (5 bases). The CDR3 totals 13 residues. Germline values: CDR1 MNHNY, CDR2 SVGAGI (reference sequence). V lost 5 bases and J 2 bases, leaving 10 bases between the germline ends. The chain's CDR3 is CASSEQDTYEQYF. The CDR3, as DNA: TGTGCCAGCAGTGAACAGGACACCTACGAGCAGTACTTC.

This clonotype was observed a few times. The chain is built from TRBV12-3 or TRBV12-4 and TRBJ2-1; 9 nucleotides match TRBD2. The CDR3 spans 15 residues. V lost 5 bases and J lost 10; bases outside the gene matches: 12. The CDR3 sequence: CASSPAGLAGREQFF. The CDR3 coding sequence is TGTGCCAGCAGTCCCGCGGGACTAGCAGGCCGGGAGCAGTTCTTC.